A selection of T cell receptor beta chains follows, all from one sample in a study of blood T cell repertoires in COVID-19. Clones were sequenced by immunoSEQ multiplex PCR, and TCRdb holds only the in-frame ones, with some missing. The table records some 160,000 clones, about 82% of them present only once. Sequenced input: peripheral blood. All receptors come from a man between 65 and 85 years old with active or convalescent COVID-19. The CDR3 runs from the conserved cysteine through the conserved F or W. Each record gives: V gene, J gene, D gene, clone size, CDR3 DNA, CDR3 protein. The D gene is left open where the match is weak. Only part of the rows carry a size: once, few, many, or a class if the clone is expanded.

TRBV2	TRBJ2-1	.	few	TGTGCCAGCAGCCTTGGGACTTTCTCCTACAATGAGCAGTTCTTC	CASSLGTFSYNEQFF
TRBV5-5	TRBJ2-3	TRBD1	.	TGTGCCAGCAGTTTGGGGGACAGGGGCGTTGGCACAGATACGCAGTATTTT	CASSLGDRGVGTDTQYF
TRBV19	TRBJ1-1	.	.	TGTGCCAGTAGTACCCCGCCCGCAGGGCTGACTGAAGCTTTCTTT	CASSTPPAGLTEAFF
TRBV18	TRBJ2-7	.	.	TGTGCCAGCTCACCGGTCCCACCGGGGGTGGGCGAGCAGTACTTC	CASSPVPPGVGEQYF
TRBV21-1	TRBJ1-5	.	.	TGTGCCAGCTTGCCGGGACAGGGCGGCAATCAGCCCCAGCATTTT	CASLPGQGGNQPQHF
TRBV6-5	TRBJ2-2	.	.	TGTGCCAGCTCGAGGAGGCGGGATGGCACCGGGGAGCTGTTTTTT	CASSRRRDGTGELFF
TRBV11-2	TRBJ2-1	TRBD1	once	TGTGCCAGCACCCGGGACAGGGGTAACAATGAGCAGTTCTTC	CASTRDRGNNEQFF
TRBV3-1/TRBV3-2	TRBJ2-5	.	once	TGTGCCAGCAGCCCTACCTGGTCCCAAGAGACCCAGTACTTC	CASSPTWSQETQYF
TRBV3-1/TRBV3-2	TRBJ1-1	TRBD1	few	TGTGCCAGCAGACAGGGGGTGGGCACTGAAGCTTTCTTT	CASRQGVGTEAFF
TRBV6-5	TRBJ1-6	.	.	TGTGCCAGCAGTTACTCGACTGTTTCTTCACCCCTCCACTTT	CASSYSTVSSPLHF
TRBV6-4	TRBJ2-7	.	.	TGTGCCAGCGGCCTCCCCGAGCAGTACTTC	CASGLPEQYF
TRBV10-2	TRBJ2-2	TRBD1	.	TGCGCCAGCAGTGCCCGGAAAGGAACAGGGGATAACACCGGGGAGCTGTTTTTT	CASSARKGTGDNTGELFF
TRBV6-2/TRBV6-3	TRBJ2-7	.	once	TGTGCCAGCAGTAGCATATCCTACGAGCAGTACTTC	CASSSISYEQYF
TRBV27	TRBJ1-1	.	.	TGTGCCAGCAGTCCACGACAGGTAAAGGACACTGAAGCTTTCTTT	CASSPRQVKDTEAFF
TRBV2	TRBJ2-7	TRBD2	.	TGTGCCAGCAGGGACGGGACTAGCCCCCACGAGCAGTACTTC	CASRDGTSPHEQYF
TRBV25-1	TRBJ2-1	TRBD2	.	TGTGCCAGCAGCTCACCGGGACTAGCGGCCAATGAGCAGTTCTTC	CASSSPGLAANEQFF
TRBV27	TRBJ1-1	TRBD1	.	TGTGCCAGCAACCCCAGGGGGCGTGCCACTGAAGCTTTCTTT	CASNPRGRATEAFF
TRBV19	TRBJ2-2	.	.	TGTGCCAGTAGTATTATAGCGGACACCGGGGAGCTGTTTTTT	CASSIIADTGELFF
TRBV10-3	TRBJ2-2	.	.	TGTGCCATCAGAGGGGACGCCACCGAGGGGGACACCGGGGAGCTGTTTTTT	CAIRGDATEGDTGELFF
TRBV10-3	TRBJ2-3	.	.	TGTGCCATCAGTGAGAGAGGCACGGCATCAGGGGATACGCAGTATTTT	CAISERGTASGDTQYF
TRBV29-1	TRBJ2-1	TRBD2	.	TGCAGCGTTGCTCCGCCCCATAGCGGGAGCGTTTTCAATGAGCAGTTCTTC	CSVAPPHSGSVFNEQFF
TRBV18	TRBJ1-2	.	.	TGTGCCAGCTCGCCCGACAGGAGCAACTATGGCTACACCTTC	CASSPDRSNYGYTF
TRBV9	TRBJ2-4	.	.	TGTGCCAGCAGCCCCCTCCCCGCAGGGGATATTCAGTACTTC	CASSPLPAGDIQYF
TRBV6-4	TRBJ2-3	TRBD2	once	TGTGCCAGCAGTGACTCGACTAGCGGGGGGGCAGATACGCAGTATTTT	CASSDSTSGGADTQYF
TRBV13	TRBJ1-1	.	.	TGTGCCAGCAGCCTAACCCAAAAGGGCGGGTTAACTGAAGCTTTCTTT	CASSLTQKGGLTEAFF
TRBV9	TRBJ2-7	.	.	TGTGCCAGCAGCACGGGAGCGGGCGAGCAGTACTTC	CASSTGAGEQYF
TRBV29-1	TRBJ2-5	TRBD1	.	TGCAGCGTACTTGGACAGGCGGGAGAGACCCAGTACTTC	CSVLGQAGETQYF
TRBV7-2	TRBJ2-7	.	.	TGTGCCAGCGGGGACGGGACTCGGATCTACGAGCAGTACTTC	CASGDGTRIYEQYF
TRBV6-5	TRBJ1-2	TRBD1	few	TGTGCCAGCAGAGGACCGGGACAGGTAGATGGCTACACCTTC	CASRGPGQVDGYTF
TRBV28	TRBJ2-2	.	few	TGTGCCAGCGTAGGAGACACCGGGGAGCTGTTTTTT	CASVGDTGELFF
TRBV7-2	TRBJ1-5	.	.	TGTGCCAGCAGCTTGGGAGGAGGGGATCAGCCCCAGCATTTT	CASSLGGGDQPQHF
TRBV14	TRBJ2-3	TRBD2	.	TGTGCCAGCAGCCAAGTTAGCGGGGGGAACACAGATACGCAGTATTTT	CASSQVSGGNTDTQYF
TRBV27	TRBJ1-2	.	.	TGTGCCAGCAGTCGAATGGGACTCAGGGACGACTATGGCTACACCTTC	CASSRMGLRDDYGYTF
TRBV7-8	TRBJ2-1	TRBD2	.	TGTGCCAGCAGCCCTCTAGCGGGGAGAGAGCAGTTCTTC	CASSPLAGREQFF
TRBV10-3	TRBJ2-7	.	.	TGTGCCATCAGTGAGAGAGGCGGTTACTCCTACGAGCAGTACTTC	CAISERGGYSYEQYF
TRBV18	TRBJ1-2	.	.	TGTGCCAGCTCACCGTACAGGGAATATAACTATGGCTACACCTTC	CASSPYREYNYGYTF
TRBV10-3	TRBJ1-4	.	.	TGTGCCATCAGTGAGTCAGGATCCCCTGGCGGAAAACTGTTTTTT	CAISESGSPGGKLFF
TRBV18	TRBJ2-3	.	.	TGTGCCAGCTCACCACCCAGTTCCGATACGCAGTATTTT	CASSPPSSDTQYF
TRBV7-7	TRBJ2-1	TRBD2	.	TGTGCTAGCAGCTTAACCGCGGGACTAGCTTACAATGAGCAGTTCTTC	CASSLTAGLAYNEQFF
TRBV5-6	TRBJ1-2	TRBD1	once	TGTGCCAGCAGCGAATGGACAGGCGTAAACTATGGCTACACCTTC	CASSEWTGVNYGYTF
TRBV15	TRBJ2-5	.	.	TGTGCCACCAGCAGAGCGACAGGATTTCAAGAGACCCAGTACTTC	CATSRATGFQETQYF
TRBV3-1/TRBV3-2	TRBJ1-4	TRBD1	.	TGTGCCAGCAGCCACGAGGACAGGGGGCTTAGTGAAAAACTGTTTTTT	CASSHEDRGLSEKLFF
TRBV18	TRBJ2-3	.	.	TGTGCCAGCTCATTTACGGGAGTTCCCACAGATACGCAGTATTTT	CASSFTGVPTDTQYF
TRBV5-1	TRBJ1-1	.	.	TGCGCCAGCAGAATAGGGAGTAACTCTGAAGGGGCTTTCTTT	CASRIGSNSEGAFF
TRBV3-1/TRBV3-2	TRBJ1-2	.	.	TGTGCCAGCAGCCAAGAGAACCGTGCGGGCTACACCTTC	CASSQENRAGYTF
TRBV3-1/TRBV3-2	TRBJ2-7	.	.	TGTGCCAGCAGGGCGGTGAGCTCCTACGAGCAGTACTTC	CASRAVSSYEQYF
TRBV27	TRBJ2-2	.	.	TGTGCCAGCACTCACGGTGCTCCCGGGGAGCTGTTTTTT	CASTHGAPGELFF
TRBV7-2	TRBJ2-5	TRBD2	.	TGTGCCAGCAGCCCTGGACTAGCGGGGGACCAAGAGACCCAGTACTTC	CASSPGLAGDQETQYF
TRBV5-1	TRBJ2-1	TRBD2	.	TGCGCCAGCAGCCCGAAGGGTCCCACCAGCTTATCTCTAGCGGGAGGATCCTACAATGAGCAGTTCTTC	CASSPKGPTSLSLAGGSYNEQFF
TRBV10-3	TRBJ2-3	TRBD2	.	TGTGCCATCAGTGAGGGGCTAGCGGGGGGGCCCACAGATACGCAGTATTTT	CAISEGLAGGPTDTQYF
TRBV14	TRBJ2-7	.	.	TGTGCCAGCAGCCCACTGTGGGGGCCCTACGAGCAGTACTTC	CASSPLWGPYEQYF
TRBV14	TRBJ2-7	.	many	TGTGCCAGCAGCATAGACACCAACTACGAGCAGTACTTC	CASSIDTNYEQYF
TRBV27	TRBJ2-6	.	.	TGTGCCGTTAAGGCAGGGGACGGGGCCAACGTCCTGACTTTC	CAVKAGDGANVLTF
TRBV18	TRBJ2-1	TRBD2	.	TGTGCCAGCTCACCCTTTTGGGAGGGCGGGGAAAACGAGCAGTTCTTC	CASSPFWEGGENEQFF
TRBV18	TRBJ1-1	.	.	TGTGCCAGCTCACCAAGGAGGTCGAAAGTGACTGAAGCTTTCTTT	CASSPRRSKVTEAFF
TRBV19	TRBJ2-2	.	.	TGTGCCAGTAGTATAGATCTGTTCACCGGGGAGCTGTTTTTT	CASSIDLFTGELFF
TRBV20-1	TRBJ2-7	.	.	TGCAGTGCTAGAGAGTCAGACGAGCAGTACTTC	CSARESDEQYF
TRBV6-1	TRBJ2-3	TRBD2	.	TGTGCCAGCAGATCCGGGACTAGCGTGGATACGCAGTATTTT	CASRSGTSVDTQYF
TRBV18	TRBJ1-2	.	.	TGTGCCAGCTCACCTCAACGGGAGCTTCGGAGCTATGGCTACACCTTC	CASSPQRELRSYGYTF
TRBV5-5	TRBJ1-2	TRBD1	.	TGTGCCAGCAGCTTGAGGCGGGACAGTCGGAACTATGGCTACACCTTC	CASSLRRDSRNYGYTF